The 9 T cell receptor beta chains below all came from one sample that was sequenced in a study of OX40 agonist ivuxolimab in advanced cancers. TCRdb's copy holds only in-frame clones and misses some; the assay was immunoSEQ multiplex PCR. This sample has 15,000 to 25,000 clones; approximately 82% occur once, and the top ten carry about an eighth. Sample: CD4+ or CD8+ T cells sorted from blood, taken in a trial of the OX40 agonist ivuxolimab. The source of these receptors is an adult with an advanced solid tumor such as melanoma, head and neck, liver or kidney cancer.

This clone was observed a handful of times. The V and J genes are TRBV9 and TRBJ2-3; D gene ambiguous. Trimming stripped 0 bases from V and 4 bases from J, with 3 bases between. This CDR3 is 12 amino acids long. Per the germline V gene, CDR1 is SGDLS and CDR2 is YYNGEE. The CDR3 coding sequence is TGTGCCAGCAGCGTAGGCTCAGATACGCAGTATTTT. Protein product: CASSVGSDTQYF.

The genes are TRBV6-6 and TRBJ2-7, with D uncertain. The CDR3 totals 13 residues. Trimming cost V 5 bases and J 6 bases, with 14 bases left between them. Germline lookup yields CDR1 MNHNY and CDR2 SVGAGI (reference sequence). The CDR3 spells CASSHNQDVEQYF. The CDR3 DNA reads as TGTGCCAGCAGTCACAACCAGGATGTCGAGCAGTACTTC.

The CDR3 DNA follows: TGTGCCAGCAGCCCCGGACTAGCGGGAAGGGATACGCAGTATTTT. It specifies CASSPGLAGRDTQYF. The J gene is TRBJ2-3, the V gene TRBV7-3; 12 nucleotides line up with TRBD2. After removal of 5 bases from V and 6 bases from J, the junction contained 6 bases not matched to a gene. Per the germline V gene, CDR1 is SGHTA and CDR2 is FQGTGA. The CDR3 spans 15 residues.

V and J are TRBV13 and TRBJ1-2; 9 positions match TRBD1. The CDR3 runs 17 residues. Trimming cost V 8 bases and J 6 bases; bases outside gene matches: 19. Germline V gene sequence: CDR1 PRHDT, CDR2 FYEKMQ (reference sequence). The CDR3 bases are TGTGCCAGCCTCGCTCGGGACAGGGAAATGATGAGGAATGGCTACACCTTC. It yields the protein CASLARDREMMRNGYTF. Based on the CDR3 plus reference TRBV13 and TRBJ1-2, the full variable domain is AAGVIQSPRHLIKEKRETATLKCYPIPRHDTVYWYQQGPGQDPQFLISFYEKMQSDKGSIPDRFSAQQFSDYHSELNMSSLELGDSALYFCASLARDREMMRNGYTFGSGTRLTVV.

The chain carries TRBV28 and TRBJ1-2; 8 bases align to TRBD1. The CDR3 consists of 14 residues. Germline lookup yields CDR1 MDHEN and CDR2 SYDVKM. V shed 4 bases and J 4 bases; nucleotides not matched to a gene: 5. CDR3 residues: CASSSGTGFYGYTF. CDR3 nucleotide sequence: TGTGCCAGCAGTTCGGGGACAGGATTCTATGGCTACACCTTC.

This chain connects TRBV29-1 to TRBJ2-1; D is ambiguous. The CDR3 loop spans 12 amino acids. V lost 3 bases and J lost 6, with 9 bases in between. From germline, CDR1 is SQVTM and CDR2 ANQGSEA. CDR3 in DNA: TGCAGCGTTGAGTGGAGTACCAATGAGCAGTTCTTC. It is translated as CSVEWSTNEQFF.

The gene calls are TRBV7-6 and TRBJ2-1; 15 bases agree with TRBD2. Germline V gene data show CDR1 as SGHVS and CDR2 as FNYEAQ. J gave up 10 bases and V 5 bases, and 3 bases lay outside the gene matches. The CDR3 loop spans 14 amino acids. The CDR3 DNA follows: TGTGCCAGCAGCCCGGGACTAGCGGGAGGCGAGCAGTTCTTC. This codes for CASSPGLAGGEQFF.

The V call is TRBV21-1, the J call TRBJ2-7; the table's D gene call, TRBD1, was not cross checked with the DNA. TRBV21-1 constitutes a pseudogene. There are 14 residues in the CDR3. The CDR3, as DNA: TGTGCCAGCAACAATGGGCAGGCCCCCTACGAGCAGTACTTC. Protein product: CASNNGQAPYEQYF.

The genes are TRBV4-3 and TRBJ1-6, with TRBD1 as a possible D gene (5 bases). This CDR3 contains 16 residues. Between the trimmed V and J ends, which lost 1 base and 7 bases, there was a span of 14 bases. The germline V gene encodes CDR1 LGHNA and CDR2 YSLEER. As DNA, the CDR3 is TGCGCCAGCAGCCAAGTGGGGGAGTTCGGGAATTCACCCCTCCACTTT. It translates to CASSQVGEFGNSPLHF.